Below are 27 T cell receptor beta chains sequenced from a single sample in a study of blood T cell repertoires in COVID-19. Profiled with immunoSEQ multiplex PCR; TCRdb holds only in-frame clones, not every one. The sample lists 330,000 or so clones, 92% occurring once. What was sequenced was PBMCs or T cells enriched from blood (not recorded which). The receptors stem from a woman aged 30 to 39 who had recovered from COVID-19.

The chain links TRBV19 to TRBJ1-2, with 11 nucleotides matching TRBD1. Germline CDR1 is LNHDA and CDR2 is SQIVND (reference sequence). CDR3 length equals 17 residues. The V gene end was trimmed by 3 bases and the J gene end by 1 base; junction bases not matched to a gene: 7. The chain's CDR3 is CASSMMGQGGNNYGYTF. As DNA, the CDR3 is TGTGCCAGTAGTATGATGGGACAGGGGGGAAATAACTATGGCTACACCTTC.

The chain joins TRBV10-3 to TRBJ2-2; 8 bases agree with TRBD1. The CDR3 has 15 residues. The junction had 12 bases not matched to a gene; V was cut back by 11 bases and J by 4 bases. From germline, CDR1 is ENHRY and CDR2 SYGVKD. Here the CDR3 reads CAARQTGVRTGELFF. DNA for the CDR3: TGTGCCGCCAGGCAGACAGGGGTTCGCACCGGGGAGCTGTTTTTT.

The chain links TRBV18 to TRBJ1-3, with D uncertain. The CDR3 is 15 amino acids. From germline, CDR1 is KGHSH and CDR2 LQKENI. Between the trimmed V and J ends, which lost 6 bases and 0 bases, there was a span of 12 bases. CDR3 nucleotides: TGTGCCAGCTCTCTGACTGCTGACTCTGGAAACACCATATATTTT. This gives the protein CASSLTADSGNTIYF.

This clone has just one count. V usage is TRBV7-2 and J usage is TRBJ2-7, with D unclear. V was shortened by 1 base and J by 4 bases, with 11 bases between the two germline ends. The CDR3 loop spans 14 amino acids. CDR1 SGHTA and CDR2 FQGNSA come from the germline V gene. The chain's CDR3 is CASSLELHLYEQYF. Written as DNA, the CDR3 is TGTGCCAGCAGCTTAGAACTCCATCTGTACGAGCAGTACTTC. Filled out from reference TRBV7-2 and TRBJ2-7, the complete variable domain reads GAGVSQSPSNKVTEKGKDVELRCDPISGHTALYWYRQSLGQGLEFLIYFQGNSAPDKSGLPSDRFSAERTGGSVSTLTIQRTQQEDSAVYLCASSLELHLYEQYFGPGTRLTVT.

CDR3 amino acids: CASSQLTSAGSYEQYF. As DNA, the CDR3 is TGTGCCAGCAGCCAACTGACTTCCGCGGGGTCCTACGAGCAGTACTTC. This chain uses TRBV4-2 with TRBJ2-7; the D gene is possibly TRBD2 (6 bases). Germline CDR1 reads LGHNA; CDR2 reads YNFKEQ. Between the trimmed V and J ends, which lost 2 bases and 1 base, there was a span of 15 bases. The CDR3 covers 16 residues.

V is TRBV10-1 and J is TRBJ2-1; 15 nucleotides match TRBD2. The J segment lost 0 bases and the V segment lost 6 bases, leaving 9 bases of the junction unmatched. Germline V lookup: CDR1 WNHNN, CDR2 SYGVQD (reference sequence). The CDR3 spans 19 residues. CDR3 sequence reads: CASSYGTSGGLPSYNEQFF. The CDR3 DNA follows: TGCGCCAGCAGCTATGGGACTAGCGGGGGGCTACCCTCCTACAATGAGCAGTTCTTC.

V usage is TRBV7-8 and J usage is TRBJ1-5; D is unclear. V shed 2 bases and J shed 5 bases, with 7 bases lying between them. Germline lookup yields CDR1 SGHVS and CDR2 FQNEAQ. The CDR3 consists of 13 residues. The CDR3 sequence is CASSLYTDQPQHF. CDR3 in DNA: TGTGCCAGCAGCTTATATACGGATCAGCCCCAGCATTTT.

The genes are TRBV6-6 and TRBJ2-2; the D is unclear. Germline values: CDR1 MNHNY, CDR2 SVGAGI (reference sequence). This CDR3 region has 15 residues. Trimming cost V 4 bases and J 8 bases, with 17 bases left between them. In nucleotides, the CDR3 is TGTGCCAGCAGTTTGGCAGGCCAGCACTTAGGGGAGCTGTTTTTT. Its translation: CASSLAGQHLGELFF.

The chain links TRBV7-2 to TRBJ2-3; tentative D call: TRBD2 (6 bases). The CDR3 runs to 16 residues. CDR1 is SGHTA and CDR2 is FQGNSA in the germline V gene. The V gene lost 1 base and the J gene lost 1 base, with 12 bases spanning the gap. CDR3 protein: CASSLGGSSGTDTQYF. The CDR3, as DNA: TGTGCCAGCAGCTTAGGGGGGTCTAGCGGCACAGATACGCAGTATTTT. Drawing the rest from reference TRBV7-2 and TRBJ2-3, the complete variable domain is GAGVSQSPSNKVTEKGKDVELRCDPISGHTALYWYRQSLGQGLEFLIYFQGNSAPDKSGLPSDRFSAERTGGSVSTLTIQRTQQEDSAVYLCASSLGGSSGTDTQYFGPGTRLTVL.

The chain is built from TRBV9 and TRBJ1-3; possible D gene TRBD1, 5 bases. Germline CDR1 SGDLS, CDR2 YYNGEE. This CDR3 has 14 amino acids. V lost 3 bases and J lost 4, with 11 bases in between. CDR3 DNA: TGTGCCAGCAGCGCCGGCGGGGGGGGAAACACCATATATTTT. Residues: CASSAGGGGNTIYF.

The chain couples TRBV2 to TRBJ1-1; no firm D call. Trimming shortened V by 5 bases and J by 6 bases, and 13 bases separated the two germline ends. Germline CDR1 and CDR2: SNHLY and FYNNEI. The CDR3 length is 13 residues. CDR3 region: CASSSLERAEAFF. CDR3 DNA sequence: TGTGCCAGCAGTTCGCTAGAACGGGCTGAAGCTTTCTTT.

The chain combines TRBV4-3 with TRBJ2-6; 7 bases agree with TRBD2. The CDR3 runs 18 residues. V was pared by 0 bases and J by 2 bases, with 7 bases of the junction left unmatched. The germline gives CDR1 LGHNA, CDR2 YSLEER. Here the CDR3 reads CASSQESWGGTGANVLTF. The CDR3 DNA sequence: TGCGCCAGCAGCCAAGAGAGCTGGGGGGGAACTGGGGCCAACGTCCTGACTTTC.

This chain uses TRBV6-5 with TRBJ1-1; D is perhaps TRBD1 (6 bases). The CDR3 runs 12 residues. Germline-derived CDR1 and CDR2 are MNHEY and SVGAGI. Trimming cost V 6 bases and J 3 bases, with 8 bases left between them. In DNA, the CDR3 is TGTGCCAGCAGCCACAGGGACACTGAAGCTTTCTTT. Translation gives CASSHRDTEAFF.

This rearrangement joins TRBV19 to TRBJ1-2; no clear D. This CDR3 contains 11 residues. CDR1 LNHDA and CDR2 SQIVND come from the germline V gene (reference sequence). Trimming removed 7 bases at V and 8 bases at J, with 11 bases between. CDR3 nucleotide sequence: TGTGCCAGTACCCATTCGGGGGGCTACACCTTC. Amino acid sequence: CASTHSGGYTF.

The genes are TRBV4-3 and TRBJ2-7; 8 positions agree with TRBD2. The junction had 8 bases not matched to a gene; V was cut back by 4 bases and J by 3 bases. Germline CDR1 LGHNA, CDR2 YSLEER. The CDR3 consists of 15 residues. CDR3: CASSPQPSGSYEQYF. In DNA form, the CDR3 reads TGCGCCAGCAGCCCACAACCCAGCGGGAGCTACGAGCAGTACTTC.

The V call is TRBV3-1 (or the pseudogene TRBV3-2), the J call TRBJ1-2, with 9 bases fitting TRBD1. Germline loops: CDR1 LGHDT, CDR2 YNNKEL (reference sequence). The CDR3 runs 15 residues. V was clipped by 1 base and J by 7 bases; unmatched bases: 7. CDR3 loop: CASSQAGTGIGGYTF. The CDR3 DNA sequence: TGTGCCAGCAGCCAAGCGGGGACAGGGATAGGTGGCTACACCTTC.

This sequence joins TRBV4-3 and TRBJ1-5, with 8 positions matching TRBD1. The CDR3 totals 17 residues. With V trimmed by 0 bases and J by 2 bases, 6 bases remained unmatched. Germline-derived CDR1 and CDR2 are LGHNA and YSLEER. The CDR3 spells CASSQDWTGWGNQPQHF. The CDR3 nucleotides read TGCGCCAGCAGCCAAGACTGGACAGGGTGGGGCAATCAGCCCCAGCATTTT.

The V gene is TRBV28, the J gene TRBJ1-5, with D maybe TRBD1 (5 bases). The CDR3 is 14 amino acids. CDR1 is MDHEN, CDR2 SYDVKM, per germline. Trimming cost V 4 bases and J 5 bases, with 12 bases left between them. CDR3 residues: CASSWTPDYQPQHF. The DNA for the CDR3 is TGTGCCAGCAGTTGGACACCCGATTATCAGCCCCAGCATTTT.

This clone has a single count. V and J are TRBV5-1 and TRBJ1-1; D possibly corresponds to TRBD1 (6 bases). CDR3 length equals 16 residues. The ends were cut back, 3 bases at V and 1 base at J, with 16 bases in the middle. Looked up from germline, CDR1 is SGHRS and CDR2 is YFSETQ. CDR3 nucleotides: TGCGCCAGCAGCTCGCAACCCGGGACACCGAACACTGAAGCTTTCTTT. Protein: CASSSQPGTPNTEAFF.

The chain combines TRBV2 with TRBJ2-1; 11 bases are a match to TRBD2. Germline V lookup: CDR1 SNHLY, CDR2 FYNNEI. This CDR3 has 16 residues. After removal of 6 bases from V and 5 bases from J, the junction contained 9 bases not matched to a gene. The DNA of the CDR3 is TGTGCCAGCAGCGAACCTACTAGCGGGAGAAACAATGAGCAGTTCTTC. This encodes CASSEPTSGRNNEQFF.

This chain joins TRBV19 and TRBJ2-7; D is possibly TRBD1 (5 bases). This CDR3 has 11 residues. The V gene's germline CDR1 is LNHDA and CDR2 SQIVND (reference sequence). Trimming took off 6 bases at V and 3 bases at J, with 6 bases between the two ends. The CDR3 DNA reads as TGTGCCAGTAGGGACATCTACGAGCAGTACTTC. Translated: CASRDIYEQYF.

This clone has a single count. This chain uses TRBV19 with TRBJ1-4; 9 nucleotides line up with TRBD1. Trimming cost V 9 bases and J 0 bases; bases outside gene matches: 5. The CDR3 is 15 residues long. Looked up from germline, CDR1 is LNHDA and CDR2 is SQIVND (reference sequence). Written as DNA, the CDR3 is TGTGCCAGCAGGACAGGGGACTCAACTAATGAAAAACTGTTTTTT. Its translation: CASRTGDSTNEKLFF.

The chain has TRBV2 and TRBJ2-1, with TRBD1 matching 8 bases. Per germline, CDR1 SNHLY and CDR2 FYNNEI. Germline trimming cut 10 bases from V and 9 bases from J; bases unmatched to any gene: 11. The length of the CDR3 is 13 residues. The CDR3 DNA sequence: TGTGCCACCCGGACAGGGTGGCAAAGTGAGCAGTTCTTC. Protein: CATRTGWQSEQFF.

The CDR3 reads CAISSLAGGAQETQYF. CDR3 sequence (DNA): TGTGCCATCAGCTCCCTAGCGGGGGGGGCCCAAGAGACCCAGTACTTC. The rearrangement links TRBV10-3 to TRBJ2-5; 12 positions match TRBD2. The CDR3 has 16 amino acids. CDR1 is ENHRY and CDR2 is SYGVKD in the germline V gene. The V and J ends lost 6 bases and 1 base, in that order; junction bases with no gene match: 6.

This chain links TRBV7-2 with TRBJ2-3, with TRBD2 matching 12 bases. This CDR3 has 16 amino acids. Losses at the gene ends were 4 bases for V and 2 bases for J; bases not matched to a gene: 4. The germline gives CDR1 SGHTA, CDR2 FQGNSA. The CDR3 region is CASSSGLAGNTDTQYF. In DNA form, the CDR3 reads TGTGCCAGCAGCTCCGGACTAGCGGGAAACACAGATACGCAGTATTTT.

The chain links TRBV14 to TRBJ2-5, with TRBD2 matching over 9 bases. Trimming cost V 2 bases and J 9 bases; bases outside gene matches: 4. The CDR3 totals 13 residues. The germline gives CDR1 SGHDN, CDR2 FVKESK. CDR3 nucleotides: TGTGCCAGCAGCCAACTTGGCGGGGGGGCCCAGTACTTC. This gives the protein CASSQLGGGAQYF.

The chain carries TRBV27 and TRBJ2-4, with D tentatively TRBD1 (5 bases). V dropped 5 bases and J dropped 0 bases, with 20 bases sitting between them. Germline V gives CDR1 MNHEY, CDR2 SMNVEV (reference sequence). The CDR3 spans 18 residues. The CDR3 here is CASSLDLMTALAKNIQYF. CDR3 coding DNA: TGTGCCAGCAGTCTCGACCTAATGACAGCGCTAGCCAAAAACATTCAGTACTTC.